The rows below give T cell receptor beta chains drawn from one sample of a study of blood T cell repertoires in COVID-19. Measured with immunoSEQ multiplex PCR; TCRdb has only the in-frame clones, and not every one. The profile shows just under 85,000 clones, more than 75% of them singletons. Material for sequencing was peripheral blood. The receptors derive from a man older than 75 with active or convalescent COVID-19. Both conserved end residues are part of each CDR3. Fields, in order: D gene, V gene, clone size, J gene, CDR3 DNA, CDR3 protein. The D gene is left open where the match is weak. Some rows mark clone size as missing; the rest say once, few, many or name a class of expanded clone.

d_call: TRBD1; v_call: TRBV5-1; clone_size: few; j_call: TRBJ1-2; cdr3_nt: TGCGCCAGCAGCTTGGCTGGACAGGGGGGCGGCGGCTACACCTTC; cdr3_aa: CASSLAGQGGGGYTF
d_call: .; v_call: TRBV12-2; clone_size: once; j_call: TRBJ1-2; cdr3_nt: TGTGCAAGTCGCCGTTGGACAGGGAAGGATCTTTATGGCTACACCTTC; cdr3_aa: CASRRWTGKDLYGYTF
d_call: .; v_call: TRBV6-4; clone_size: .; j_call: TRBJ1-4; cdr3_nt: TGTGCCAGCAGTACCCCCCGCCGGGGGGGGCCGGATGAAAAACTGTTTTTT; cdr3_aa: CASSTPRRGGPDEKLFF
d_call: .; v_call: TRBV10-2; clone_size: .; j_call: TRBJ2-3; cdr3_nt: TGCGCCAGCAGACCGGGACACCCTTCGGATACGCAGTATTTT; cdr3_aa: CASRPGHPSDTQYF
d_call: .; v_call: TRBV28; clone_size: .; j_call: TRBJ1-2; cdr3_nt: TGTGCCAGCGGAAACTGGCAGGCCTATAACTATGGCTACACCTTC; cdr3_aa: CASGNWQAYNYGYTF
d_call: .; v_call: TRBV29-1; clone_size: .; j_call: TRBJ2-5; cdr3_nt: TGCAGCGGGATAGCGGCAGGGAGCGGAGAGACCCAGTACTTC; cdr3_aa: CSGIAAGSGETQYF
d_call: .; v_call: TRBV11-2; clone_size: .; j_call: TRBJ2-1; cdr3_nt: TGTGCCAGCAGCCGTCTCAGGGGCTACAATGAGCAGTTCTTC; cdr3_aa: CASSRLRGYNEQFF
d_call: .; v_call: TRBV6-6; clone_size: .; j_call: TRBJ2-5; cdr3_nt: TGTGCCAGCAGTTTCGGTCTCGCGGTCCAAGAGACCCAGTACTTC; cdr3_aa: CASSFGLAVQETQYF
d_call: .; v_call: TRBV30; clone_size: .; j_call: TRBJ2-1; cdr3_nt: TGTGCCTGGAGTCGACTAGATCTTGAGCAGTTCTTC; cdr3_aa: CAWSRLDLEQFF
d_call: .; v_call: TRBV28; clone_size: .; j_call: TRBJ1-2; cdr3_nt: TGTGCCAGCACCGGAGCGCCGGGGAACTATGGCTACACCTTC; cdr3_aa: CASTGAPGNYGYTF
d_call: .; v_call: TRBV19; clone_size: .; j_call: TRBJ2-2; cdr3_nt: TGTGCCAGTAGACCCACCCAGCTAGCCGGGGAGCTGTTTTTT; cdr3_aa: CASRPTQLAGELFF
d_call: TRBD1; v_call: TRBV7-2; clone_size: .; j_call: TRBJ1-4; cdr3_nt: TGTGCCAGCAGCTTAGACTCGGGACAGCTGAATGAAAAACTGTTTTTT; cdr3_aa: CASSLDSGQLNEKLFF
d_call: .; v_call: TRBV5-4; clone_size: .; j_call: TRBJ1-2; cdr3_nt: TGTGCCAGCAGCTCGCCCAAAGGGGGCTATGGCTACACCTTC; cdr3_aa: CASSSPKGGYGYTF
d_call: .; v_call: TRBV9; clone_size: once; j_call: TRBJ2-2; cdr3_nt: TGTGCCAGCAACTTCGGAGTTCTCGGCACCGGGGAGCTGTTTTTT; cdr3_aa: CASNFGVLGTGELFF
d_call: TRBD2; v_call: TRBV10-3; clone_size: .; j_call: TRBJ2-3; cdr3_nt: TGTGCCATCAGTGACCCTTCCGTTAGCGGGGGCCGTGATACGCAGTATTTT; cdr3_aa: CAISDPSVSGGRDTQYF
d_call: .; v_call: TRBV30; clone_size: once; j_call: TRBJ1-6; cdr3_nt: TGTGCCTGGAGTGGCAGGGCCTTCTATAATTCACCCCTCCACTTT; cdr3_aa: CAWSGRAFYNSPLHF
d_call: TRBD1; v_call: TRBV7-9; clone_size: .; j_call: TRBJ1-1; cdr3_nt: TGTGCCAGCAGCTTAGCAGGGGGCAATGAAGCTTTCTTT; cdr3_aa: CASSLAGGNEAFF
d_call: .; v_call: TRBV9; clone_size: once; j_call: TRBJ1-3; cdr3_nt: TGTGCCAGCAGCCAACGGAGGGATGGAAACACCATATATTTT; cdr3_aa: CASSQRRDGNTIYF
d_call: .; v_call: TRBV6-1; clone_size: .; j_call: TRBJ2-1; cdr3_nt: TGTGCCAGCAGTGAACCCAGAACAGGGAATGAGCAGTTCTTC; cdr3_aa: CASSEPRTGNEQFF
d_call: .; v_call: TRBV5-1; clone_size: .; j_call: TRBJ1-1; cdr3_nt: TGCGCCAGCAGCTTTGGGGGGGAGAACACTGAAGCTTTCTTT; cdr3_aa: CASSFGGENTEAFF